The source of this T cell receptor (beta chain) is a study of cytomegalovirus exposure and HLA in healthy donors. General study points: Specificity for CMV antigens was confirmed in vitro for a few of the CMV-associated chains. Among CMV-associated TCR beta chains, most appeared HLA-restricted in a later analysis.

PCR employed 60 Vbeta and 13 Jbeta primers. Authors' processing steps: An analysis that came later counted some 80 million unique TCR beta chains, some 11 million shared. Measured with immunoSEQ multiplex PCR; TCRdb has only the in-frame clones, and not every one. That table supplies the V and J calls and clone size; D and trimming were determined from the DNA. The sample includes over 120,000 clones, more than 75% of them seen just once. Germline V lookup: CDR1 SNHLY, CDR2 FYNNEI. V was clipped by 5 bases and J by 3 bases; unmatched bases: 11. CDR3 length equals 16 residues. Nominally healthy donors were sampled, though unrecorded immune exposures were likely. Details on this clone: Its antigen remains unidentified.

The rearrangement joins TRBV2 to TRBJ2-3; 7 bases map to TRBD2. The specimen was PBMCs. The origin of this receptor is a female donor in good health and CMV-seronegative. CDR3 region: CASSNSGRGQTDTQYF. The DNA of the CDR3 is TGTGCCAGCAGTAATAGCGGGCGAGGGCAAACAGATACGCAGTATTTT.